The 24 T cell receptor beta chains reported below all come from one sample, sequenced in a study of blood T cell repertoires in COVID-19. Sequencing used immunoSEQ multiplex PCR; TCRdb keeps in-frame clones, though not all of them. Seen here are roughly 70,000 clones, about 70% observed once, and the top ten hold approximately 40%. Sequenced input: peripheral blood. The receptor set was obtained from a woman in her 70s with acute or convalescent COVID-19.

The rearrangement links TRBV6-5 to TRBJ1-5; TRBD1 is a possible D gene (6 bases). The V end lost 8 bases, the J end lost 5 bases, and 13 bases lay between the germline ends. This CDR3 comprises 13 residues. Germline CDR1 and CDR2: MNHEY and SVGAGI. In nucleotides, the CDR3 is TGTGCCAGCTCGGACAGTGATGATCAGCCCCAGCATTTT. This codes for CASSDSDDQPQHF.

The V and J genes are TRBV7-8 and TRBJ2-5, with D unclear. The V end lost 2 bases, the J end lost 2 bases, and 12 bases lay between the germline ends. CDR1 and CDR2 (germline): SGHVS, FQNEAQ. The CDR3 runs to 15 residues. The CDR3 region is CASSLYRGAQETQYF. The DNA of the CDR3 is TGTGCCAGCAGCTTATATAGAGGAGCACAAGAGACCCAGTACTTC.

V usage is TRBV28 and J usage is TRBJ2-7; D might be TRBD1 (6 bases). Germline V CDR1 and CDR2: MDHEN, SYDVKM. V gave up 1 base and J gave up 2 bases, with 15 bases separating them. This CDR3 spans 16 amino acids. This chain's CDR3 is CASSLSPGVSPYEQYF. The CDR3 bases are TGTGCCAGCAGTTTATCCCCAGGGGTGTCCCCCTACGAGCAGTACTTC.

This clone has just a few counts. This rearrangement joins TRBV7-9 to TRBJ2-7; possible D gene TRBD1, 6 bases. Germline V gene sequence: CDR1 SEHNR, CDR2 FQNEAQ (reference sequence). The CDR3 length is 14 residues. V lost 4 bases, J lost 2 bases, and 12 bases lay in between. In nucleotides, the CDR3 is TGTGCCAGCAGCTCGGACGGACAGACCTACGAGCAGTACTTC. Translating gives CASSSDGQTYEQYF.

This sequence joins TRBV18 and TRBJ1-1, with 8 bases that match TRBD1. This CDR3 is 16 amino acids long. The V and J ends lost 6 bases and 1 base, in that order; junction bases with no gene match: 10. In germline, CDR1 is KGHSH, CDR2 LQKENI. This CDR3 is CASSPLSGQGNTEAFF. CDR3 DNA: TGTGCCAGCTCCCCTCTAAGCGGACAGGGGAACACTGAAGCTTTCTTT.

This chain links TRBV2 with TRBJ1-5, with D possibly matching TRBD1 (5 bases). The CDR3 spans 15 residues. Trimming left V 0 bases short and J 2 bases short, with 8 bases between. Germline V gene sequence: CDR1 SNHLY, CDR2 FYNNEI. The CDR3 nucleotides are TGTGCCAGCAGTGAAGCGGGGCTTGGCAATCAGCCCCAGCATTTT. As protein: CASSEAGLGNQPQHF.

The chain combines TRBV5-1 with TRBJ2-1; D gene uncertain. From germline, CDR1 is SGHRS and CDR2 YFSETQ. This CDR3 is 11 amino acids long. V lost 4 bases and J 7 bases, leaving 6 bases between the germline ends. CDR3 sequence (DNA): TGCGCCAGCAGCGCGGATAATGAGCAGTTCTTC. Residues: CASSADNEQFF.

The chain is built from TRBV5-1 and TRBJ2-3, with 10 positions matching TRBD1. The CDR3 totals 16 residues. Germline V gene sequence: CDR1 SGHRS, CDR2 YFSETQ. J was trimmed by 1 base and V by 7 bases; bases with no gene match: 9. For the CDR3, the DNA is TGCGCCAGCGGGCCGACAGGGGGCGCCGGCACAGATACGCAGTATTTT. It translates to CASGPTGGAGTDTQYF.

Here the CDR3 reads CASSRRGAGGYQETQYF. In DNA form, the CDR3 reads TGTGCCAGCAGCCGCCGGGGAGCGGGAGGGTACCAAGAGACCCAGTACTTC. The chain couples TRBV4-2 to TRBJ2-5; 10 nucleotides agree with TRBD2. Trimming cost V 4 bases and J 0 bases; bases outside gene matches: 8. The V gene's germline CDR1 is LGHNA and CDR2 YNFKEQ. This CDR3 is built from 17 residues.

The chain combines TRBV2 with TRBJ2-3; 9 bases match TRBD2. Trimming cost V 4 bases and J 4 bases; bases outside gene matches: 24. CDR1 and CDR2 (germline): SNHLY, FYNNEI. The CDR3 consists of 21 residues. The CDR3 bases are TGTGCCAGCAGTGTTCCCCAGGGTGCTTCGGCCCGGACTAGCGCGGCAGATACGCAGTATTTT. This codes for CASSVPQGASARTSAADTQYF.

In DNA, the CDR3 is TGTGCCAGCAGCCTCAGGGGGCCCCAGCATTTT. Protein: CASSLRGPQHF. The chain uses TRBV12-3 or TRBV12-4 and TRBJ1-5; a possible D gene is TRBD1 (6 bases). This CDR3 is built from 11 residues. With 6 bases removed from V and 9 bases from J, the gap between germline ends came to 9 bases.

The rearrangement links TRBV12-3 or TRBV12-4 to TRBJ1-2; a weak D match, TRBD1 (6 bases). This CDR3 is 13 amino acids long. V was trimmed by 5 bases and J by 2 bases, leaving 9 bases between them. The CDR3 region is CASSTDRNYGYTF. Written as DNA, the CDR3 is TGTGCCAGCAGTACGGACAGAAACTATGGCTACACCTTC.

The rearrangement uses TRBV6-5 and TRBJ2-5, with D maybe TRBD2 (7 bases). CDR3 length: 15 amino acids. The V end lost 7 bases, the J end lost 9 bases, and 24 bases lay between the germline ends. The germline V gene encodes CDR1 MNHEY and CDR2 SVGAGI. CDR3 protein: CASTGQVGAAGAQYF. The CDR3 DNA reads as TGTGCCAGCACTGGGCAAGTGGGGGCCGCGGGGGCCCAGTACTTC.

J is TRBJ2-7 and V is TRBV27, with D possibly TRBD1 on 7 matching bases. Germline CDR1 is MNHEY and CDR2 is SMNVEV (reference sequence). The CDR3 contains 12 residues. V lost 4 bases and J 5 bases, leaving 9 bases between the germline ends. In DNA form, the CDR3 reads TGTGCCAGCAGTTCAGGGGGGAACGAGCAGTACTTC. Its protein is CASSSGGNEQYF.

V and J are TRBV12-5 and TRBJ2-2; 10 nucleotides line up with TRBD2. The V gene end was trimmed by 6 bases and the J gene end by 6 bases; junction bases not matched to a gene: 4. The CDR3 sequence is 14 residues long. CDR1 and CDR2 (germline): LGHNT, FRNRAP. The CDR3 is CASGLGTSAGELFF. The CDR3 DNA follows: TGTGCTAGTGGCCTCGGGACTAGCGCCGGGGAGCTGTTTTTT.

This chain uses TRBV5-4 with TRBJ2-1, with a tentative D call TRBD1 (6 bases). The CDR3 spans 14 residues. Deletions cut 4 bases from V and 2 bases from J, with 10 bases between. CDR1 is SGHNT and CDR2 is YYREEE in the germline V gene (reference sequence). The CDR3 DNA reads as TGTGCCAGCAGCCCACAGGGTACCTACAATGAGCAGTTCTTC. Residues: CASSPQGTYNEQFF.

The chain carries TRBV11-2 and TRBJ2-7; weak D call: TRBD1 (6 bases). V lost 2 bases to trimming and J lost 5 bases, with 13 bases between them. Per germline, CDR1 SGHAT and CDR2 FQNNGV. The CDR3 has 14 amino acids. Written as DNA, the CDR3 is TGTGCCAGCAGCTTAACCTATCAGGGGAACGAGCAGTACTTC. The encoded protein is CASSLTYQGNEQYF. The full variable domain, with the rest looked up from reference TRBV11-2 and TRBJ2-7, is EAGVAQSPRYKIIEKRQSVAFWCNPISGHATLYWYQQILGQGPKLLIQFQNNGVVDDSQLPKDRFSAERLKGVDSTLKIQPAKLEDSAVYLCASSLTYQGNEQYFGPGTRLTVT.

The CDR3 here is CASSLQGGNLNEQFF. The CDR3 nucleotides read TGTGCCAGCAGCTTACAGGGGGGAAACCTCAATGAGCAGTTCTTC. J is TRBJ2-1 and V is TRBV12-1; the table names TRBD1, a call not compared with the DNA. TRBV12-1 is labeled a pseudogene. This CDR3 has 15 residues.

The chain links TRBV7-2 to TRBJ1-2; TRBD1 might be the D (5 bases). The CDR3 contains 15 residues. V was trimmed by 2 bases and J by 7 bases, leaving 17 bases between them. Germline CDR1 reads SGHTA; CDR2 reads FQGNSA. The CDR3 nucleotides are TGTGCCAGCAGCTTATCTATGGGGCCGGTGCGTGGCTACACCTTC. Encoded protein: CASSLSMGPVRGYTF.

The V and J genes are TRBV11-2 and TRBJ2-3, with 11 bases identical to TRBD2. Germline CDR1 is SGHAT and CDR2 is FQNNGV. V was clipped by 4 bases and J by 3 bases; unmatched bases: 6. This CDR3 is built from 16 residues. Here the CDR3 reads CASSSLAGGRTDTQYF. The CDR3 bases are TGTGCCAGCAGCTCCTTAGCGGGAGGGAGAACAGATACGCAGTATTTT.

The count of this clone is one. The chain links TRBV6-5 to TRBJ1-6; D call uncertain. Germline assignment: CDR1 MNHEY and CDR2 SVGAGI. V lost 8 bases, J lost 8 bases, and 19 bases lay in between. The CDR3 sequence is 15 residues long. The CDR3 region has the DNA TGTGCCAGCGCTTTCTACGGGTACATGGATTCACCCCTCCACTTT. Translating it yields CASAFYGYMDSPLHF.

This clone was seen a handful of times. The gene calls are TRBV28 and TRBJ2-7; the match to TRBD1 covers 7 bases. V was pared by 4 bases and J by 2 bases, with 8 bases of the junction left unmatched. Germline CDR1 is MDHEN and CDR2 is SYDVKM. CDR3 size: 15 residues. The DNA of the CDR3 is TGTGCCAGCAGTTATACCGGACAGGTTCCCTACGAGCAGTACTTC. Translation: CASSYTGQVPYEQYF.

V and J are TRBV19 and TRBJ1-1, with 7 bases matching TRBD1. Germline V CDR1 and CDR2: LNHDA, SQIVND (reference sequence). This CDR3 spans 14 amino acids. The V gene end was trimmed by 3 bases and the J gene end by 1 base; junction bases not matched to a gene: 2. This CDR3 reads CASSIGTANTEAFF. The CDR3 DNA is TGTGCCAGTAGTATTGGGACAGCGAACACTGAAGCTTTCTTT.

This clone occurred a few times. The V gene is TRBV12-5, the J gene TRBJ1-5; D not certain. With 7 bases removed from V and 1 base from J, the gap between germline ends came to 11 bases. The CDR3 sequence is 14 residues long. Germline CDR1 LGHNT, CDR2 FRNRAP. Here the CDR3 DNA reads TGTGCTAGTGCCCCCCTGGCAAGCAATCAGCCCCAGCATTTT. It is translated as CASAPLASNQPQHF. Supplemented by reference TRBV12-5 and TRBJ1-5, the full variable domain reads DARVTQTPRHKVTEMGQEVTMRCQPILGHNTVFWYRQTMMQGLELLAYFRNRAPLDDSGMPKDRFSAEMPDATLATLKIQPSEPRDSAVYFCASAPLASNQPQHFGDGTRLSIL.